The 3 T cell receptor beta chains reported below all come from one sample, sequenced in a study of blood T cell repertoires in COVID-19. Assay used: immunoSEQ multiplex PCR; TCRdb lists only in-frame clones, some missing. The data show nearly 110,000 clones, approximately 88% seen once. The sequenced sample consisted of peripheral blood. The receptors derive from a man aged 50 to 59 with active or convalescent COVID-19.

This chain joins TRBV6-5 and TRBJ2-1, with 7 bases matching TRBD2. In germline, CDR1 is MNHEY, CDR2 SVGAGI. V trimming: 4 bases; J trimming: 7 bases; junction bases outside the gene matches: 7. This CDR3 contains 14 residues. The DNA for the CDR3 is TGTGCCAGCAGTTCCTTCCTAGCGGAGAATGAGCAGTTCTTC. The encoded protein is CASSSFLAENEQFF.

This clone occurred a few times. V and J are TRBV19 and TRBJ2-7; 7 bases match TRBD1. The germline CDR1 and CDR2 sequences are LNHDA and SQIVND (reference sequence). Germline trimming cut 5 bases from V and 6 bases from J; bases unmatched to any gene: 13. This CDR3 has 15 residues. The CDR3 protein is CASSPSGTVNAEQYF. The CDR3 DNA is TGTGCCAGTAGTCCCTCCGGGACAGTAAACGCCGAGCAGTACTTC.

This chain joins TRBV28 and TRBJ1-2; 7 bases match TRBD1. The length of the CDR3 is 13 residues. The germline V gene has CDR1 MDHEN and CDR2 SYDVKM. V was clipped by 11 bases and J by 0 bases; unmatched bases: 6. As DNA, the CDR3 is TGTGCCGGAAGGGACAGATCTAACTATGGCTACACCTTC. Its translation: CAGRDRSNYGYTF.